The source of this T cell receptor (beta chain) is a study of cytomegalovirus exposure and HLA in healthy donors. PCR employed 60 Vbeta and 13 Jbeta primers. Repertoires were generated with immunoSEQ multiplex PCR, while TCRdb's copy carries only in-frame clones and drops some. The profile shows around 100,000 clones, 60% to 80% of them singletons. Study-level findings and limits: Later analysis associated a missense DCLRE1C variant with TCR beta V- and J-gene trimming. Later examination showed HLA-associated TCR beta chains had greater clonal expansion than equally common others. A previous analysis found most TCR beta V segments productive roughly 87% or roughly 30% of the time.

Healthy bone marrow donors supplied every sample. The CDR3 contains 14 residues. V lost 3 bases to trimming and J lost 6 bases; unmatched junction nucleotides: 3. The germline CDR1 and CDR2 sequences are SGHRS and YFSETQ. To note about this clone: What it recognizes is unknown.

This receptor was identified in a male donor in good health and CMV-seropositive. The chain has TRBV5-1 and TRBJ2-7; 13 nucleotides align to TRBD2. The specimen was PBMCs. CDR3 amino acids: CASSSGTSGTEQYF. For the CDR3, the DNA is TGCGCCAGCAGCTCCGGGACTAGCGGGACCGAGCAGTACTTC.